These 24 T cell receptor beta chains came from one sample sequenced in a study of PD-L1 blockade in urothelial cancer. The time point was: peripheral blood 6 weeks after treatment start. The assay was immunoSEQ multiplex PCR, and TCRdb's table has in-frame clones only and misses some. This table has some 41,000 clones, about four fifths appearing once. Material: PBMCs, obtained around atezolizumab (anti-PD-L1) treatment. These receptors were collected from a man in his sixties with urothelial cancer.

The gene calls are TRBV27 and TRBJ1-5, with TRBD1 matching 7 bases. There are 14 residues in the CDR3. J lost 1 base, V lost 6 bases, and 3 bases had no gene match. Germline V CDR1 and CDR2: MNHEY, SMNVEV (reference sequence). CDR3 in amino acids: CASRDRASNQPQHF. The CDR3, as DNA: TGTGCCAGCAGAGACAGGGCGAGCAATCAGCCCCAGCATTTT.

The chain uses TRBV7-9 and TRBJ1-3, with unresolved D. This CDR3 is 17 amino acids long. Trimming took 0 bases from V and 0 from J, leaving 12 bases between them. Germline-derived CDR1 and CDR2 are SEHNR and FQNEAQ (reference sequence). CDR3: CASSLAGRVSSGNTIYF. Here the CDR3 DNA reads TGTGCCAGCAGCTTAGCCGGGCGGGTAAGCTCTGGAAACACCATATATTTT.

V gene TRBV4-1 combines with J gene TRBJ1-6; 7 bases are shared with TRBD1. Trimming removed 0 bases from V and 9 bases from J; junction bases left unmatched: 17. Germline V gene sequence: CDR1 MGHRA, CDR2 YSYEKL. The CDR3 has 19 amino acids. The CDR3 DNA reads as TGCGCCAGCAGCCAAGACGGAGGGACAGTAAGGGCCAAGGGTTCACCCCTCCACTTT. Residues: CASSQDGGTVRAKGSPLHF.

The rearrangement uses TRBV28 and TRBJ2-5; TRBD1 agrees at 7 bases. The germline V gene encodes CDR1 MDHEN and CDR2 SYDVKM. The trim removed 6 bases at V and 0 bases at J, leaving 4 bases unmatched. This CDR3 comprises 14 residues. The CDR3 sequence: CASREDRNQETQYF. CDR3 DNA: TGTGCCAGCAGAGAGGACAGGAACCAAGAGACCCAGTACTTC.

There are a few counts of this clone. The chain employs TRBV4-1 and TRBJ1-4; TRBD1 aligns across 7 bases. The CDR3 covers 13 residues. Trimming removed 10 bases from V and 4 bases from J; junction bases left unmatched: 6. Germline assignment: CDR1 MGHRA and CDR2 YSYEKL. As DNA, the CDR3 is TGCGCCACCCAGGGGGATGGTAATGAAAAACTGTTTTTT. This encodes CATQGDGNEKLFF.

V usage is TRBV5-4 and J usage is TRBJ2-2; TRBD2 matches at 9 bases. Per the germline V gene, CDR1 is SGHNT and CDR2 is YYREEE (reference sequence). The V segment lost 0 bases and the J segment 7 bases; nucleotides outside the gene matches: 10. The CDR3 sequence is 17 residues long. This CDR3 is CASSLVSGGGAGGELFF. The CDR3, as DNA: TGTGCCAGCAGCTTGGTCTCCGGCGGGGGGGCCGGCGGGGAGCTGTTTTTT. Filled out from reference TRBV5-4 and TRBJ2-2, the complete variable domain reads ETGVTQSPTHLIKTRGQQVTLRCSSQSGHNTVSWYQQALGQGPQFIFQYYREEENGRGNFPPRFSGLQFPNYSSELNVNALELDDSALYLCASSLVSGGGAGGELFFGEGSRLTVL.

The CDR3 protein is CASSEDLGQFARSPLHF. The CDR3 DNA reads as TGTGCCAGCAGTGAAGACCTCGGACAGTTTGCCCGGTCACCCCTCCACTTT. The chain recombines TRBV2 with TRBJ1-6; weak D call: TRBD1 (6 bases). Per the germline V gene, CDR1 is SNHLY and CDR2 is FYNNEI. The CDR3 has 17 amino acids. V was pared by 1 base and J by 10 bases, with 20 bases between. Variable domain in full (rest from reference TRBV2 and TRBJ1-6): EPEVTQTPSHQVTQMGQEVILRCVPISNHLYFYWYRQILGQKVEFLVSFYNNEISEKSEIFDDQFSVERPDGSNFTLKIRSTKLEDSAMYFCASSEDLGQFARSPLHFGNGTRLTVT.

This sequence joins TRBV30 and TRBJ2-7; 7 nucleotides match TRBD1. This CDR3 is built from 14 residues. In germline, CDR1 is GTSNPN, CDR2 SVGIG (reference sequence). The V and J ends lost 5 bases and 2 bases, in that order; junction bases with no gene match: 9. CDR3 nucleotide sequence: TGTGCCTGGGGCAATGGACAGGACACCTACGAGCAGTACTTC. Its protein is CAWGNGQDTYEQYF.

This clone was seen only a few times. This sequence joins TRBV6-1 and TRBJ1-4; the D is unclear. Germline CDR1 reads MNHNS; CDR2 reads SASEGT. The CDR3 totals 14 residues. The V end was cut by 6 bases, the J end by 8 bases, with 16 bases between. CDR3 residues: CASSDYPQTEKLFF. CDR3 DNA: TGTGCCAGCAGCGATTATCCCCAGACAGAAAAACTGTTTTTT.

This rearrangement joins TRBV20-1 to TRBJ1-6; D not certain. Per germline, CDR1 DFQATT and CDR2 SNEGSKA (reference sequence). The V gene lost 5 bases and the J gene lost 10 bases, with 9 bases spanning the gap. The CDR3 spans 11 residues. In DNA, the CDR3 is TGCAGTGCTGAAGCGGTCTCACCCCTCCACTTT. Protein sequence: CSAEAVSPLHF.

The chain is built from TRBV18 and TRBJ2-7; 7 bases are shared with TRBD2. Germline V CDR1 and CDR2: KGHSH, LQKENI. The CDR3 length is 17 residues. V shed 4 bases, J shed 1 base, and the junction held 13 bases outside the gene matches. The CDR3 DNA follows: TGTGCCAGCTCACGGCGTCCCGGCGGGGAGGGATCCTACGAGCAGTACTTC. Translated, it gives CASSRRPGGEGSYEQYF.

The chain carries TRBV28 and TRBJ2-2, with TRBD2 matching over 8 bases. Germline assignment: CDR1 MDHEN and CDR2 SYDVKM. The junction had 6 bases not matched to a gene; V was cut back by 5 bases and J by 1 base. The CDR3 runs to 16 residues. DNA for the CDR3: TGTGCCAGCAGTCTACCCGGGGGGGTGAACACCGGGGAGCTGTTTTTT. Translated: CASSLPGGVNTGELFF.

V and J are TRBV5-3 and TRBJ2-7, with 8 positions matching TRBD1. TRBV5-3 is an ORF for which the function is uncertain. The CDR3 consists of 16 residues. Trimming removed 4 bases from V and 1 base from J; junction bases left unmatched: 10. CDR3 DNA: TGTGCCAGAAGCAGTTTGGGGACAGGAGATTCCTACGAGCAGTACTTC. This encodes CARSSLGTGDSYEQYF.

The chain employs TRBV2 and TRBJ2-1, with 8 bases lining up with TRBD1. Germline assignment: CDR1 SNHLY and CDR2 FYNNEI. Trimming cost V 7 bases and J 3 bases; bases outside gene matches: 2. The CDR3 runs to 13 residues. CDR3 in amino acids: CASTTGGYNEQFF. As DNA, the CDR3 is TGTGCCAGCACCACAGGGGGCTACAATGAGCAGTTCTTC.

The chain is built from TRBV9 and TRBJ1-2, with TRBD1 as a possible D gene (5 bases). The CDR3 is made up of 13 amino acids. Looked up from germline, CDR1 is SGDLS and CDR2 is YYNGEE. The V end lost 7 bases, the J end lost 4 bases, and 14 bases lay between the germline ends. The CDR3: CASHRGGLYGYTF. As DNA, the CDR3 is TGTGCCAGCCATAGGGGCGGCCTCTATGGCTACACCTTC.

This clone was seen a few times. The CDR3 reads CASSLGGDARAFF. In nucleotides, the CDR3 is TGCGCCAGCAGCTTGGGAGGAGATGCGAGGGCTTTCTTT. The chain combines TRBV5-1 with TRBJ1-1; D is undetermined. This CDR3 is built from 13 residues. Germline values: CDR1 SGHRS, CDR2 YFSETQ. Trimming shortened V by 0 bases and J by 11 bases, and 14 bases separated the two germline ends.

This clone turned up a few times. V and J are TRBV28 and TRBJ1-5; D is uncertain. Trimming shortened V by 6 bases and J by 3 bases, and 12 bases separated the two germline ends. The CDR3 consists of 14 residues. Germline CDR1 is MDHEN and CDR2 is SYDVKM. The CDR3 DNA reads TGTGCCAGCAGGGAGGGCCCACCCAATCAGCCCCAGCATTTT. Translating it yields CASREGPPNQPQHF.

This clone was observed a single time. This chain links TRBV29-1 with TRBJ2-5; 9 nucleotides line up with TRBD1. There are 13 residues in the CDR3. The germline V gene encodes CDR1 SQVTM and CDR2 ANQGSEA. J gave up 3 bases and V 7 bases, and 6 bases lay outside the gene matches. This CDR3 is CSGGTGREETQYF. The CDR3 DNA follows: TGCAGCGGGGGGACAGGGAGGGAAGAGACCCAGTACTTC.

The J gene is TRBJ2-5, the V gene TRBV6-1; the D gene is possibly TRBD1 (5 bases). V lost 8 bases, J lost 1 base, and 11 bases lay in between. CDR3 length: 13 amino acids. Looked up from germline, CDR1 is MNHNS and CDR2 is SASEGT. The CDR3, as DNA: TGTGCCAGCCTAGAGACAGTCCAAGAGACCCAGTACTTC. Amino acid sequence: CASLETVQETQYF.

V gene TRBV7-8 combines with J gene TRBJ2-7, with 8 bases matching TRBD1. The CDR3 loop spans 12 amino acids. The germline CDR1 and CDR2 sequences are SGHVS and FQNEAQ. The trim removed 4 bases at V and 6 bases at J, leaving 2 bases unmatched. CDR3 residues: CASSSDRVEQYF. CDR3 bases: TGTGCCAGCAGCTCGGACAGGGTCGAGCAGTACTTC.

The CDR3 region is CASSTFLTGGYTIYF. The DNA for the CDR3 is TGTGCCAGCAGTACGTTCTTGACAGGGGGATACACCATATATTTT. The rearrangement uses TRBV6-5 and TRBJ1-3, with 9 bases matching TRBD1. Unmatched junction bases numbered 10, after V lost 5 bases and J lost 8 bases. CDR1 and CDR2 (germline): MNHEY, SVGAGI. The CDR3 is made up of 15 amino acids.

The V and J genes are TRBV28 and TRBJ2-7; 7 bases are a match to TRBD1. V lost 3 bases, J lost 2 bases, and 7 bases stayed unmatched. This CDR3 is 15 amino acids long. Per germline, CDR1 MDHEN and CDR2 SYDVKM. CDR3 nucleotides: TGTGCCAGCAGTTTGCCGTCAGGGGGTCCCTACGAGCAGTACTTC. It encodes CASSLPSGGPYEQYF.

The V call is TRBV5-6, the J call TRBJ2-5; weak D call: TRBD1 (6 bases). Germline V gene data show CDR1 as SGHDT and CDR2 as YYEEEE. The CDR3 has 14 amino acids. V shed 4 bases and J shed 2 bases, with 12 bases lying between them. The CDR3 spells CASSILTGQETQYF. The CDR3 bases are TGTGCCAGCAGCATCCTAACAGGGCAAGAGACCCAGTACTTC.

This chain joins TRBV5-6 and TRBJ1-1; 7 bases are shared with TRBD1. The CDR3 contains 15 residues. In germline, CDR1 is SGHDT, CDR2 YYEEEE. Trimming removed 0 bases from V and 1 base from J; junction bases left unmatched: 3. CDR3 in DNA: TGTGCCAGCAGCTTGGTTGACAGGGCGAACACTGAAGCTTTCTTT. It translates to CASSLVDRANTEAFF.